This T cell receptor beta chain originates from a study of shared T cell receptors in the human thymus. V was pared by 0 bases and J by 1 base, with 10 bases between. This CDR3 spans 15 amino acids. Germline values: CDR1 SGHRS, CDR2 YFSETQ. TCRdb keeps only in-frame clones here, not all; method: immunoSEQ multiplex PCR. The data show hundreds of thousands of clones, with about 90% seen just once and about 0.0094% held by the top ten. The same sample was also used in a study of human thymus T cells. Turning to that study: Corrective heart surgery yielded the resections from which the thymus tissue came. Seemingly biased V and J gene usage marked thymic and blood repertoires. Overlap was high between thymic repertoires from unrelated individuals, as reported in related research.

This clonotype originated in a boy in the first two years of life with a congenital heart defect. The specimen was thymocytes. The chain carries TRBV5-1 and TRBJ1-1; tentatively, D is TRBD1 (5 bases). This CDR3 reads CASSLVGGANTEAFF. DNA for the CDR3: TGCGCCAGCAGCTTGGTGGGAGGGGCGAACACTGAAGCTTTCTTT.